The entry that follows covers one T cell receptor beta chain sequence. This entry is derived from a study of blood T cell repertoires in COVID-19. Study-wide background: The study drew acute and convalescent COVID-19 samples from the United States, Italy and Spain. The analysed material was cDNA or gDNA that came from T cells, B-cell-depleted T cells, or PBMCs.

Trimming stripped 5 bases from V and 6 bases from J, with 13 bases between. CDR3 size: 13 residues. Germline loops: CDR1 SNHLY, CDR2 FYNNEI. Study processing details: Reference gene primer amplification yielded estimated nucleated cell counts. Repertoires were generated with immunoSEQ multiplex PCR, while TCRdb's copy carries only in-frame clones and drops some. D and trimming were read from the DNA, whereas the V and J calls and clone size are those reported in that table. The sample lists about 60,000 clones, around 83% occurring once. The rearrangement joins TRBV2 to TRBJ1-1; tentative D call: TRBD1 (6 bases). The sequencing input was peripheral blood. The source of this sequence is a human donor in a cohort sampled during active COVID-19. For the CDR3, the DNA is TGTGCCAGCAGTCTACAGGGCTGGGCTGAAGCTTTCTTT. This codes for CASSLQGWAEAFF.